The following is a T cell receptor (beta chain) sequence with its context. This CDR3 region has 16 residues. Using immunoSEQ multiplex PCR, the repertoire was profiled, and TCRdb retains in-frame clones only, with some absent. The table has a few hundred thousand clones, roughly nine tenths seen once; the top ten hold less than 8%. This sample stems from a study of blood T cell repertoires in COVID-19. The specimen was peripheral blood. The sequence was collected from a man in his sixties with acute or convalescent COVID-19. The rearrangement uses TRBV21-1 and TRBJ1-5; TRBD1 is the table's D call, not checked against the DNA. TRBV21-1 is designated a pseudogene. The CDR3 region has the DNA TGTGCCAGCAGCGTCCGGGACAGGGTTTCGAGACAGCCCCAGCATTTT. It encodes CASSVRDRVSRQPQHF.